This section outlines one T cell receptor beta chain sequence together with its context. A second PCR of roughly 7 to 11 cycles used a sample-barcoded 5' primer and a J-beta primer mix. TCRdb redid the calling of the 5' RACE reads with MiXCR, one entry per CDR3 protein. Seen here are about 1.5 million distinct CDR3 sequences, 42% observed once, and the top ten hold around 4%. This entry is derived from a study of blood T cells in healthy people across ages. Trimming at V came to 4 bases and at J to 1 base, leaving 11 bases not matched to a gene. The CDR3 sequence is 17 residues long. Germline V lookup: CDR1 MNHEY, CDR2 SVGEGT.

Sequencing was carried out using blood. The sequence was obtained from a woman aged 18 to 35 in good health. The J gene is TRBJ2-3, the V gene TRBV6-2 or TRBV6-3, with TRBD1 matching 7 bases. This chain's CDR3 is CASSFRVGTAGTDTQYF. The CDR3 DNA sequence: TGTGCCAGCAGTTTTAGGGTGGGGACAGCTGGCACAGATACGCAGTATTTT.